These 14 T cell receptor beta chains originate from one sample sequenced in a study of molecular identifiers for immune sequencing clone quantification. Via MiXCR, TCRdb re-called the PCR reads, giving one row per CDR3 protein. The table shows hundreds of thousands of distinct CDR3 sequences, with roughly 23% occurring only once. The sequencing sample was made of naive CD8+ T cells from blood, with Jurkat cell RNA spiked in. Subset indicated: FACS-sorted CD8+CD4-CCR7+CD45RA+ naive T cells. Every receptor here comes from a human donor in good health. Some libraries in this study had Jurkat cell RNA spiked in.

At least ten counts were recorded for this clonotype. This chain links TRBV29-1 with TRBJ2-3, with unresolved D. The length of the CDR3 is 13 residues. Germline loops: CDR1 SQVTM, CDR2 ANQGSEA. Between the trimmed V and J ends, which lost 3 bases and 6 bases, there was a span of 13 bases. The CDR3 spells CSVEESITDTQYF. CDR3 bases: TGCAGCGTTGAGGAATCCATCACCGATACGCAGTATTTT.

The chain recombines TRBV27 with TRBJ2-5; 10 bases map to TRBD1. The CDR3 runs to 16 residues. With V trimmed by 6 bases and J by 5 bases, 12 bases remained unmatched. The germline V gene encodes CDR1 MNHEY and CDR2 SMNVEV (reference sequence). The CDR3 DNA sequence: TGTGCCAGCAGCAGACAGGGGGCCCTTTCTACGGAGACCCAGTACTTC. Amino acids: CASSRQGALSTETQYF.

V is TRBV27 and J is TRBJ2-7, with 9 bases matching TRBD1. The CDR3 is 14 residues long. Germline-derived CDR1 and CDR2 are MNHEY and SMNVEV (reference sequence). The V segment lost 5 bases and the J segment 3 bases; nucleotides outside the gene matches: 5. CDR3 protein: CASSTDRGLYEQYF. CDR3 in DNA: TGTGCCAGCAGTACGGACAGGGGCCTCTACGAGCAGTACTTC.

Concerning this clonotype: Just one base apart from a much larger clone, this may be a read error. The gene calls are TRBV12-5 and TRBJ2-3; D perhaps matches TRBD1 (5 bases). Trimming pared 1 base from V and 0 bases from J, leaving 8 bases between. This CDR3 comprises 15 residues. The germline gives CDR1 LGHNT, CDR2 FRNRAP. The CDR3 coding sequence is TGTGCTAGTGGTTTGGGCAAGGGGAGCACAGATACGCAGTATTTT. This translates into CASGLGKGSTDTQYF.

Only a few counts were recorded for this clonotype. This may stem from a read error, because a much larger clone lies one nucleotide away. This rearrangement joins TRBV7-2 to TRBJ1-3; D call uncertain. This CDR3 comprises 14 residues. In germline, CDR1 is SGHTA, CDR2 FQGNSA. The CDR3: CASSLGSSGNTRYF. The CDR3 bases are TGTGCCAGCAGCTTAGGGAGCTCTGGAAACACCAGATATTTT.

Only a few counts were recorded for this clonotype. CDR3 sequence: CASSPHGGLQETQYF. In nucleotides, the CDR3 is TGCGCCAGCAGCCCGCACGGGGGCTTACAAGAGACCCAGTACTTC. The rearrangement uses TRBV4-3 and TRBJ2-5; D may correspond to TRBD1 or TRBD2 (6 bases each). CDR1 LGHNA and CDR2 YSLEER come from the germline V gene. V was pared by 4 bases and J by 2 bases, with 14 bases between. The CDR3 sequence is 15 residues long.

The rearrangement uses TRBV2 and TRBJ2-3; perhaps D is TRBD1 or TRBD2 (6 bases each). Per germline, CDR1 SNHLY and CDR2 FYNNEI. The CDR3 is 16 amino acids. Trimming left V 1 base short and J 5 bases short, with 16 bases between. The CDR3 nucleotides are TGTGCCAGCAGTGAAGGTCCGGGAGCACAGGGAGATACGCAGTATTTT. Residues: CASSEGPGAQGDTQYF.

This clonotype showed up just a few times. The rearrangement joins TRBV9 to TRBJ1-5; D is unresolved. The CDR3 sequence is 13 residues long. Trimming took off 5 bases at V and 4 bases at J, with 10 bases between the two ends. In germline, CDR1 is SGDLS, CDR2 YYNGEE. The CDR3 bases are TGTGCCAGCAGTGCGTCCTTTAATCAGCCCCAGCATTTT. Amino acids: CASSASFNQPQHF.

CDR3 sequence: CASSHGGEETQYF. The CDR3 coding sequence is TGTGCCAGCAGCCATGGGGGGGAGGAGACCCAGTACTTC. This chain joins TRBV3-1 and TRBJ2-5; 7 bases line up with TRBD2. Per germline, CDR1 LGHDT and CDR2 YNNKEL (reference sequence). The junction had 3 bases not matched to a gene; V was cut back by 3 bases and J by 5 bases. There are 13 residues in the CDR3.

There are a few counts of this clonotype. This chain links TRBV12-3 or TRBV12-4 with TRBJ2-1; TRBD2 matches 8 bases. Trimming at V came to 6 bases and at J to 7 bases, leaving 8 bases not matched to a gene. This CDR3 has 14 amino acids. This CDR3 reads CASSRGGAWNEQFF. The CDR3 bases are TGTGCCAGCAGCCGGGGGGGGGCTTGGAATGAGCAGTTCTTC.

In this sample, this clonotype turned up many times. The J gene is TRBJ2-2, the V gene TRBV29-1; possibly TRBD2 for D (6 bases). Trimming shortened V by 2 bases and J by 6 bases, and 16 bases separated the two germline ends. Germline V gives CDR1 SQVTM, CDR2 ANQGSEA. CDR3 length equals 15 residues. The CDR3 spells CSVETPGLASGELFF. As DNA, the CDR3 is TGCAGCGTTGAAACTCCGGGACTCGCCTCCGGGGAGCTGTTTTTT.

Of note for this clonotype: Just one base apart from a much larger clone, this may be a read error. The rearrangement links TRBV9 to TRBJ2-1; maybe TRBD2 (5 bases). Germline V gene sequence: CDR1 SGDLS, CDR2 YYNGEE. The CDR3 is 11 amino acids. CDR3 residues: CARSGQQEQFF. CDR3 nucleotides: TGTGCCAGAAGCGGCCAGCAAGAGCAGTTCTTC.

V is TRBV29-1 and J is TRBJ2-7, with D tentatively TRBD2 (6 bases). The CDR3 spans 15 residues. Between the trimmed V and J ends, which lost 1 base and 3 bases, there was a span of 16 bases. The germline V gene has CDR1 SQVTM and CDR2 ANQGSEA. The CDR3, as DNA: TGCAGCGTTGAAGTCCCGGGGGTGGGGTACTACGAGCAGTACTTC. Its translation is CSVEVPGVGYYEQYF.

With respect to this clonotype: The conserved final phenylalanine or tryptophan is absent from the CDR3, which likely points to a read error. The chain is built from TRBV29-1 and TRBJ1-1; 11 bases match TRBD1. The junction had 12 bases not matched to a gene; V was cut back by 6 bases and J by 6 bases. Germline V CDR1 and CDR2: SQVTM, ANQGSEA. This CDR3 is built from 15 residues. CDR3 protein: CSVSTGTGGFAEAFS. CDR3 nucleotides: TGCAGCGTGTCAACTGGGACAGGGGGTTTTGCTGAAGCTTTCTCT.